Shown below are 23 T cell receptor beta chains from a single sample sequenced in a study of cytomegalovirus exposure and HLA in healthy donors. Primers: 60 Vbeta forward and 13 Jbeta reverse. Only in-frame clones appear in the TCRdb table, and some are missing; sequencing was by immunoSEQ multiplex PCR. Of roughly 100,000 clones in the sample, approximately 60% are singletons; the top ten hold under 6%. The sequenced material came from PBMCs. The source is a boy under 18 in good health and CMV-seropositive.

V gene TRBV6-5 combines with J gene TRBJ1-2; the match to TRBD1 covers 8 bases. The V gene's germline CDR1 is MNHEY and CDR2 SVGAGI. V lost 0 bases, J lost 2 bases, and 2 bases stayed unmatched. This CDR3 contains 15 residues. The CDR3 loop reads CASSYSTGVNYGYTF. The CDR3 DNA reads TGTGCCAGCAGTTACTCGACAGGGGTCAACTATGGCTACACCTTC.

The genes are TRBV7-2 and TRBJ2-7; D not certain. CDR3 length equals 15 residues. Germline CDR1 SGHTA, CDR2 FQGNSA. Trimming cost V 2 bases and J 4 bases, with 15 bases left between them. Here the CDR3 reads CASSLTVRQEYEQYF. In nucleotides, the CDR3 is TGTGCCAGCAGCTTAACGGTCAGGCAAGAATACGAGCAGTACTTC.

The chain is built from TRBV2 and TRBJ2-3; D gene ambiguous. Germline V gene sequence: CDR1 SNHLY, CDR2 FYNNEI. The V and J ends lost 5 bases and 3 bases respectively, with 12 bases between them. There are 14 residues in the CDR3. CDR3 nucleotides: TGTGCCAGCAGTCCCGCCTTGAGGACAGATACGCAGTATTTT. As protein: CASSPALRTDTQYF.

This clone was seen a handful of times. The chain recombines TRBV20-1 with TRBJ2-2, with TRBD1 as a possible D gene (5 bases). Germline CDR1 and CDR2: DFQATT and SNEGSKA (reference sequence). The CDR3 extends over 11 amino acids. The V end was cut by 2 bases, the J end by 7 bases, with 5 bases between. CDR3 loop: CSARRGGELFF. In DNA, the CDR3 is TGCAGTGCTAGAAGGGGCGGGGAGCTGTTTTTT.

This clone was picked up a small number of times. The V call is TRBV5-1, the J call TRBJ2-7, with TRBD2 as a possible D gene (6 bases). Germline-derived CDR1 and CDR2 are SGHRS and YFSETQ. Trimming took 0 bases from V and 0 from J, leaving 10 bases between them. CDR3 length: 15 residues. CDR3 residues: CASSLEWGLSYEQYF. The CDR3 region has the DNA TGCGCCAGCAGCTTGGAGTGGGGACTCTCCTACGAGCAGTACTTC.

This clone was picked up a small number of times. The chain employs TRBV29-1 and TRBJ2-1; D perhaps matches TRBD1 (6 bases). The CDR3 runs to 13 residues. V was cut by 5 bases and J by 0 bases, with 8 bases left in between. Germline V gene data show CDR1 as SQVTM and CDR2 as ANQGSEA. The CDR3 loop reads CSVTGLSYNEQFF. CDR3 DNA sequence: TGCAGCGTTACAGGGCTCTCCTACAATGAGCAGTTCTTC.

About this clone: The sample carries other DNA sequences with the same CDR3. The chain uses TRBV5-1 and TRBJ1-1; TRBD1 is a possible D gene (5 bases). Trimming pared 0 bases from V and 0 bases from J, leaving 6 bases between. This CDR3 comprises 14 residues. The germline CDR1 and CDR2 sequences are SGHRS and YFSETQ. CDR3 DNA: TGCGCCAGCAGCTTGGACAGGATGAACACTGAAGCTTTCTTT. Encoded protein: CASSLDRMNTEAFF.

The chain recombines TRBV2 with TRBJ1-6; possibly TRBD1 for D (5 bases). Trimming cost V 3 bases and J 10 bases, with 16 bases left between them. Germline-derived CDR1 and CDR2 are SNHLY and FYNNEI. CDR3 length: 15 residues. The CDR3 DNA reads TGTGCCAGCAGTGATCTGGGTTCCCAGGGATCACCCCTCCACTTT. It is translated as CASSDLGSQGSPLHF. The variable domain in full, with the rest retrieved from reference TRBV2 and TRBJ1-6, is EPEVTQTPSHQVTQMGQEVILRCVPISNHLYFYWYRQILGQKVEFLVSFYNNEISEKSEIFDDQFSVERPDGSNFTLKIRSTKLEDSAMYFCASSDLGSQGSPLHFGNGTRLTVT.

Here the CDR3 DNA reads TGCGCCAGCAGCCAAGTTCGGTATGGTAGCGGGGACACAGATACGCAGTATTTT. It encodes CASSQVRYGSGDTDTQYF. The chain has TRBV4-1 and TRBJ2-3; the match to TRBD2 covers 8 bases. CDR1 is MGHRA, CDR2 YSYEKL, per germline. This CDR3 is 18 amino acids long. After removal of 1 base from V and 2 bases from J, the junction contained 11 bases not matched to a gene.

This chain connects TRBV15 to TRBJ1-4; 9 bases line up with TRBD1. Germline trimming cut 5 bases from V and 8 bases from J; bases unmatched to any gene: 12. The CDR3 length is 16 residues. Germline-derived CDR1 and CDR2 are LNHNV and YYDKDF (reference sequence). The CDR3, as DNA: TGTGCCACCAGCTACCGGGACAGGGTAGGGAGGGAAAAACTGTTTTTT. Encoded protein: CATSYRDRVGREKLFF.

This clone turned up a few times. The chain is built from TRBV5-1 and TRBJ2-1; D perhaps matches TRBD1 (6 bases). Germline V gives CDR1 SGHRS, CDR2 YFSETQ. V was cut by 2 bases and J by 6 bases, with 9 bases left in between. The CDR3 is 13 residues long. CDR3 residues: CASSFRGGNEQFF. The CDR3 bases are TGCGCCAGCAGCTTCCGAGGGGGCAATGAGCAGTTCTTC.

The gene calls are TRBV5-8 and TRBJ2-2; the D gene is possibly TRBD1 (5 bases). Looked up from germline, CDR1 is SGHTS and CDR2 is YDEGEE. The length of the CDR3 is 13 residues. Trimming removed 3 bases at V and 5 bases at J, with 8 bases between. The DNA for the CDR3 is TGTGCCAGCAGCTACGACAGTACCGGGGAGCTGTTTTTT. This gives the protein CASSYDSTGELFF.

The chain combines TRBV19 with TRBJ2-1, with D unclear. CDR1 is LNHDA, CDR2 SQIVND, per germline (reference sequence). The V end lost 3 bases, the J end lost 7 bases, and 13 bases lay between the germline ends. The CDR3 extends over 14 amino acids. The CDR3: CASSIATRGNEQFF. The CDR3 DNA is TGTGCCAGTAGTATTGCGACTCGTGGGAATGAGCAGTTCTTC.

The rearrangement uses TRBV5-4 and TRBJ2-1; D ambiguous. Trimming left V 1 base short and J 2 bases short, with 10 bases between. CDR3 length: 15 residues. The germline gives CDR1 SGHNT, CDR2 YYREEE (reference sequence). The CDR3 sequence: CASSLYVTTYNEQFF. The CDR3 bases are TGTGCCAGCAGCTTGTACGTCACTACCTACAATGAGCAGTTCTTC.

A single count supports this clone. The J gene is TRBJ1-2, the V gene TRBV19; D is unresolved. Germline CDR1 reads LNHDA; CDR2 reads SQIVND (reference sequence). This CDR3 comprises 12 residues. Trimming pared 7 bases from V and 4 bases from J, leaving 10 bases between. DNA of the CDR3: TGTGCCAGTAAGAGGGCTGGCTATGGCTACACCTTC. Protein: CASKRAGYGYTF. Full variable domain (outside the CDR3, taken from reference TRBV19 and TRBJ1-2): DGGITQSPKYLFRKEGQNVTLSCEQNLNHDAMYWYRQDPGQGLRLIYYSQIVNDFQKGDIAEGYSVSREKKESFPLTVTSAQKNPTAFYLCASKRAGYGYTFGSGTRLTVV.

A few counts support this clone. Here the CDR3 reads CASSHNFGYTF. CDR3 in DNA: TGTGCCAGCAGTCACAATTTTGGCTACACCTTC. The V gene is TRBV6-1, the J gene TRBJ1-2; D is unresolved. The V end lost 5 bases, the J end lost 7 bases, and 8 bases lay between the germline ends. The germline gives CDR1 MNHNS, CDR2 SASEGT. This CDR3 is 11 amino acids long.

The genes are TRBV18 and TRBJ1-1; 8 nucleotides match TRBD1. J was trimmed by 0 bases and V by 2 bases; bases with no gene match: 2. This CDR3 has 15 residues. CDR1 KGHSH and CDR2 LQKENI come from the germline V gene. DNA of the CDR3: TGTGCCAGCTCACCAGGGACAGGAGTGAACACTGAAGCTTTCTTT. Protein product: CASSPGTGVNTEAFF.

This chain uses TRBV7-9 with TRBJ1-4, with D perhaps TRBD1 (6 bases). Germline V gene lookup returns CDR1 SEHNR and CDR2 FQNEAQ (reference sequence). V was cut by 5 bases and J by 0 bases, with 13 bases left in between. This CDR3 comprises 16 residues. The CDR3 reads CASSLDRTATNEKLFF. Written as DNA, the CDR3 is TGTGCCAGCAGCCTCGACAGGACAGCAACTAATGAAAAACTGTTTTTT. The whole variable domain, filled in from reference TRBV7-9 and TRBJ1-4, reads DTGVSQNPRHKITKRGQNVTFRCDPISEHNRLYWYRQTLGQGPEFLTYFQNEAQLEKSRLLSDRFSAERPKGSFSTLEIQRTEQGDSAMYLCASSLDRTATNEKLFFGSGTQLSVL.

CDR3 loop: CASNAGQGVSYEQYF. Here the CDR3 DNA reads TGTGCCAGCAACGCGGGACAGGGAGTCTCCTACGAGCAGTACTTC. The rearrangement uses TRBV6-6 and TRBJ2-7; 9 positions match TRBD1. The J segment lost 0 bases and the V segment lost 7 bases, leaving 7 bases of the junction unmatched. The CDR3 contains 15 residues. Germline V gene lookup returns CDR1 MNHNY and CDR2 SVGAGI (reference sequence).

CDR3 region: CASNPTGTYEQYF. CDR3 nucleotide sequence: TGTGCCAGCAACCCGACAGGGACCTACGAGCAGTACTTC. The genes are TRBV9 and TRBJ2-7; TRBD1 agrees at 7 bases. This CDR3 region has 13 residues. V dropped 6 bases and J dropped 2; count of bases not matched to a gene: 5. Germline values: CDR1 SGDLS, CDR2 YYNGEE.

The rearrangement links TRBV7-2 to TRBJ2-7, with 7 nucleotides matching TRBD1. J lost 4 bases, V lost 5 bases, and 14 bases had no gene match. In germline, CDR1 is SGHTA, CDR2 FQGNSA. The CDR3 length is 16 residues. The DNA of the CDR3 is TGTGCCAGCAGCCCGATCTTCCGGGACAGACTTTACGAGCAGTACTTC. Translating gives CASSPIFRDRLYEQYF. Full variable domain (remainder filled in from reference TRBV7-2 and TRBJ2-7): GAGVSQSPSNKVTEKGKDVELRCDPISGHTALYWYRQSLGQGLEFLIYFQGNSAPDKSGLPSDRFSAERTGGSVSTLTIQRTQQEDSAVYLCASSPIFRDRLYEQYFGPGTRLTVT.

This clone was recorded a few times. The CDR3 DNA is TGTGCCAGTAGTATCCAGGGGGCGCGGTATGGCTACACCTTC. Translating it yields CASSIQGARYGYTF. The chain joins TRBV19 to TRBJ1-2; 8 bases are shared with TRBD1. The length of the CDR3 is 14 residues. CDR1 LNHDA and CDR2 SQIVND come from the germline V gene (reference sequence). V was clipped by 3 bases and J by 5 bases; unmatched bases: 5.

J is TRBJ1-1 and V is TRBV7-3, with D possibly TRBD1 on 6 matching bases. This CDR3 contains 14 residues. The germline V gene has CDR1 SGHTA and CDR2 FQGTGA. Between the trimmed V and J ends, which lost 5 bases and 3 bases, there was a span of 13 bases. This chain's CDR3 is CASSATGQDTEAFF. For the CDR3, the DNA is TGTGCCAGCAGCGCAACAGGGCAAGACACTGAAGCTTTCTTT.